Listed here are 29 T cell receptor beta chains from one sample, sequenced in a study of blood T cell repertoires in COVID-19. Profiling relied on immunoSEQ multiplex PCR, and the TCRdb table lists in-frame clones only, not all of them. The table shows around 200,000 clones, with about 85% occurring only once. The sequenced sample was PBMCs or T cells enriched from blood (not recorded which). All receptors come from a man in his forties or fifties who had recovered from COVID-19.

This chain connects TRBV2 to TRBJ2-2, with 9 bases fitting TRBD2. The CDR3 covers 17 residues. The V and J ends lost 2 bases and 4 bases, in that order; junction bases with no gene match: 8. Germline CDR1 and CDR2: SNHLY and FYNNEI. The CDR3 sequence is CASSESAGGPVTGELFF. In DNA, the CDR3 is TGTGCCAGCAGTGAATCCGCGGGAGGGCCGGTCACCGGGGAGCTGTTTTTT.

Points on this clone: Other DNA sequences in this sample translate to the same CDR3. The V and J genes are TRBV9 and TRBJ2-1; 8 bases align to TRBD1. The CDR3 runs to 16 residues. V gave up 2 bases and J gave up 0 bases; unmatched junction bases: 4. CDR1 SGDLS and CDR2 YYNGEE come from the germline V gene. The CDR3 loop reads CASSVGQGSSYNEQFF. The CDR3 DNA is TGTGCCAGCAGCGTCGGACAGGGCAGCTCCTACAATGAGCAGTTCTTC. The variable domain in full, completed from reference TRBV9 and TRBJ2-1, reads DSGVTQTPKHLITATGQRVTLRCSPRSGDLSVYWYQQSLDQGLQFLIQYYNGEERAKGNILERFSAQQFPDLHSELNLSSLELGDSALYFCASSVGQGSSYNEQFFGPGTRLTVL.

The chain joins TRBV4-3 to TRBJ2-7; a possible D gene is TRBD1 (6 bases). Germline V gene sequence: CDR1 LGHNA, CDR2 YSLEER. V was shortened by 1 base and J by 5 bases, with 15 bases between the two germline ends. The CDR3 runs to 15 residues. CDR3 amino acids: CASSQVRGGKDEQYF. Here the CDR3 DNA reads TGCGCCAGCAGCCAAGTAAGAGGGGGAAAGGACGAGCAGTACTTC.

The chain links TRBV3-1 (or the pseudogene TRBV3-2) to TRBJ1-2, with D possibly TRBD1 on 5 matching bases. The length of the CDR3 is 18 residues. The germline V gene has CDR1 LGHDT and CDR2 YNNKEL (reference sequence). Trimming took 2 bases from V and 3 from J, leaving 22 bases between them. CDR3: CASSQTYTGTSDDYGYTF. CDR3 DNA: TGTGCCAGCAGCCAAACTTATACCGGGACTTCGGACGACTATGGCTACACCTTC.

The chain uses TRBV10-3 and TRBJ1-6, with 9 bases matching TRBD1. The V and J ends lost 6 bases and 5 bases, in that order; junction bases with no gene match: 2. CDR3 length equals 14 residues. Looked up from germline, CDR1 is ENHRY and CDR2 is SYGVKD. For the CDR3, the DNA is TGTGCCATCAGCTGGACAGGGGATAATTCACCCCTCCACTTT. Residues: CAISWTGDNSPLHF.

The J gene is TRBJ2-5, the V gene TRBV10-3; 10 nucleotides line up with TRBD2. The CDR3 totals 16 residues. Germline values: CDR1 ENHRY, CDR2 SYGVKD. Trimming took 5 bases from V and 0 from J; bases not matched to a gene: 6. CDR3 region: CAISNPLAGDQETQYF. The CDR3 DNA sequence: TGTGCCATCAGTAATCCGCTAGCGGGGGACCAAGAGACCCAGTACTTC.

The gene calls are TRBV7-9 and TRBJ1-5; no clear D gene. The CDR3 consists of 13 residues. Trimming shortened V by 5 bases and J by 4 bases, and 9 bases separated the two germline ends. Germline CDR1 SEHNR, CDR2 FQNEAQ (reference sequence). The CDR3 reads CASSANKNQPQHF. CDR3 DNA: TGTGCCAGCAGCGCAAACAAGAATCAGCCCCAGCATTTT.

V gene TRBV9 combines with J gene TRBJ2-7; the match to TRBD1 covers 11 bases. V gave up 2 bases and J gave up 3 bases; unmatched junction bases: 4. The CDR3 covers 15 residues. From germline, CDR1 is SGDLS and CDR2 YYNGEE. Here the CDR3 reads CASSVTGTGGYEQYF. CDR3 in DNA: TGTGCCAGCAGCGTTACCGGGACAGGGGGCTACGAGCAGTACTTC.

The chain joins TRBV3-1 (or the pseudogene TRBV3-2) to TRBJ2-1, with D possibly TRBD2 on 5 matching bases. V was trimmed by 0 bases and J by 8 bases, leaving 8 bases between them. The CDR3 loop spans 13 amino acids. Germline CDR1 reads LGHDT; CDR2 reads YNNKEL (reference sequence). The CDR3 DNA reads TGTGCCAGCAGCCAAGATCGGGATCATGAGCAGTTCTTC. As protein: CASSQDRDHEQFF.

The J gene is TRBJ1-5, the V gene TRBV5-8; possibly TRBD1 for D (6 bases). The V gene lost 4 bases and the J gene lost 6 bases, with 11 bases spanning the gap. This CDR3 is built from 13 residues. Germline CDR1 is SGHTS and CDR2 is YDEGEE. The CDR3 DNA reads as TGTGCCAGCAGCCGGGACATTTCTCAGCCCCAGCATTTT. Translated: CASSRDISQPQHF.

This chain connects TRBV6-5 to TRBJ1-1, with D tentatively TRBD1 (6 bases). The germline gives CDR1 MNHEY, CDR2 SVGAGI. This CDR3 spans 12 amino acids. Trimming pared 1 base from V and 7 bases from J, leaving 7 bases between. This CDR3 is CASSYLDSEAFF. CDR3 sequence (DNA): TGTGCCAGCAGTTACTTGGACAGTGAAGCTTTCTTT.

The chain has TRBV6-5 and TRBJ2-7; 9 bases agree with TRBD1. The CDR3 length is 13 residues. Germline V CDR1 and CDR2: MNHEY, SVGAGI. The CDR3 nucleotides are TGTGCATCAGCCCGACAGGGGGTTAACGAGCAGTACTTC. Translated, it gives CASARQGVNEQYF.

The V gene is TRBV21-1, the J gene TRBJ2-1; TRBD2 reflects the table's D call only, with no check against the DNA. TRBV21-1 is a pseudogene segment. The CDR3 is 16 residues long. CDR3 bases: TGTGCCAGCCGAAGGTGCGGGAGCCTCTCCTACAATGAGCAGTTCTTC. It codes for CASRRCGSLSYNEQFF.

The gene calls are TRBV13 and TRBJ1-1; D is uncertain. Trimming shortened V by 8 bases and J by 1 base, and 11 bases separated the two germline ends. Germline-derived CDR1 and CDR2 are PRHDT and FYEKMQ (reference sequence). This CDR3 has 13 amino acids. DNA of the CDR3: TGTGCCAGCCGATACAGTGGGAACACTGAAGCTTTCTTT. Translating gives CASRYSGNTEAFF.

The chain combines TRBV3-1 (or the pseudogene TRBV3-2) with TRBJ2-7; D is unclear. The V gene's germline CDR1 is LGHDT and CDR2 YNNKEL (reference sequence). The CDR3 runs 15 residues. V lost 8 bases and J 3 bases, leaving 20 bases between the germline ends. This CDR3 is CASAPLANTGYEQYF. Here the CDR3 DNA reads TGTGCCAGCGCTCCCTTGGCGAACACGGGCTACGAGCAGTACTTC.

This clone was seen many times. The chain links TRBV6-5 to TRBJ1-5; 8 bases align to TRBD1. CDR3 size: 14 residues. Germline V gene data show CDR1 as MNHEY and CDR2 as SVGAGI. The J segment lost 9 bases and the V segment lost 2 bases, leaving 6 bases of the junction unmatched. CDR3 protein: CASSYGQGVRPQHF. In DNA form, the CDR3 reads TGTGCCAGCAGTTACGGACAGGGAGTGAGGCCCCAGCATTTT.

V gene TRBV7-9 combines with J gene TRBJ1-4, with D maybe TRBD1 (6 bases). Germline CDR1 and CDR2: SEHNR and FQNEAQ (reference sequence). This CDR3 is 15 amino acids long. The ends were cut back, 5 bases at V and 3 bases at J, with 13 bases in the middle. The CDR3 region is CASSMGAGSNEKLFF. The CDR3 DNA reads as TGTGCCAGCAGCATGGGGGCAGGGTCTAATGAAAAACTGTTTTTT.

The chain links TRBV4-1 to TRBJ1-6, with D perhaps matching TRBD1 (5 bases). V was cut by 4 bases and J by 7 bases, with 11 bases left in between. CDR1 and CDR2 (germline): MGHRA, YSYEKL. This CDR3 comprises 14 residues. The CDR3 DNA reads TGCGCCAGCAGCCTCGCTAGGGGAAATTCACCCCTCCACTTT. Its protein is CASSLARGNSPLHF.

Written as DNA, the CDR3 is TGTGCCAGCAGCCGCCGCCCGGGACTAGCGGGAATGGTCTACGAGCAGTACTTC. Protein sequence: CASSRRPGLAGMVYEQYF. This rearrangement joins TRBV28 to TRBJ2-7; 13 bases are shared with TRBD2. The junction had 14 bases not matched to a gene; V was cut back by 6 bases and J by 3 bases. Germline values: CDR1 MDHEN, CDR2 SYDVKM. CDR3 length: 18 residues.

The CDR3 DNA reads as TGCGCCAGCAGCTTGGATCCGGTGGCGGGAGGCTACACCTTC. Its protein product is CASSLDPVAGGYTF. This sequence joins TRBV5-1 and TRBJ1-2, with D unresolved. CDR1 is SGHRS, CDR2 YFSETQ, per germline. The CDR3 sequence is 14 residues long. V lost 0 bases and J 8 bases, leaving 14 bases between the germline ends.

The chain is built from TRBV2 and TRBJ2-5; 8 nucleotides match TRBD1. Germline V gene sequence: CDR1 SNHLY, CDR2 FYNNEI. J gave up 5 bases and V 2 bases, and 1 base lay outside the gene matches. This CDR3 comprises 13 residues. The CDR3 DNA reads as TGTGCCAGCAGTGAATACAGGGGGGAGACCCAGTACTTC. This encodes CASSEYRGETQYF.

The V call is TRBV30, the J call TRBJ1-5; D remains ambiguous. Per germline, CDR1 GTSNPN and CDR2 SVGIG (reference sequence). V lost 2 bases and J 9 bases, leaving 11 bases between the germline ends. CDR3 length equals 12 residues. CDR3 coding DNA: TGTGCCTGGAGTCACTCAGAGCGGCCCCAGCATTTT. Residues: CAWSHSERPQHF. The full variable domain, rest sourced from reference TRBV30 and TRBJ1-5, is SQTIHQWPATLVQPVGSPLSLECTVEGTSNPNLYWYRQAAGRGLQLLFYSVGIGQISSEVPQNLSASRPQDRQFILSSKKLLLSDSGFYLCAWSHSERPQHFGDGTRLSIL.

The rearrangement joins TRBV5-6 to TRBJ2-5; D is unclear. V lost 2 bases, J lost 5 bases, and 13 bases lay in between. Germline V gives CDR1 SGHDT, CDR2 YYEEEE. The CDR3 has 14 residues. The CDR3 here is CASSLEQIVETQYF. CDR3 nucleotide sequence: TGTGCCAGCAGCTTAGAGCAAATCGTGGAGACCCAGTACTTC.

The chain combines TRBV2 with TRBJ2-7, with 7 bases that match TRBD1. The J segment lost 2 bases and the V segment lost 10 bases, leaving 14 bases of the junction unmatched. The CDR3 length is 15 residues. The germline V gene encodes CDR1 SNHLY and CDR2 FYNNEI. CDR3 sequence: CANSMGQGVTYEQYF. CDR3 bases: TGTGCCAATTCAATGGGGCAGGGGGTCACCTACGAGCAGTACTTC.

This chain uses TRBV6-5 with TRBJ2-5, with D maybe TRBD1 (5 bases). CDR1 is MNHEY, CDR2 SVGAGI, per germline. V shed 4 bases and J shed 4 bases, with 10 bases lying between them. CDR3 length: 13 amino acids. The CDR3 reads CASSSTGLETQYF. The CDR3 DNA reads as TGTGCCAGCAGTTCTACAGGATTAGAGACCCAGTACTTC.

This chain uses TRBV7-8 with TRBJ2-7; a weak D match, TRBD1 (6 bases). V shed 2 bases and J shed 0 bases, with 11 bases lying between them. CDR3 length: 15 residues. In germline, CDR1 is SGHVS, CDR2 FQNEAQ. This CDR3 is CASSLTTGFSYEQYF. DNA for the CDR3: TGTGCCAGCAGCTTAACGACAGGCTTCTCCTACGAGCAGTACTTC.

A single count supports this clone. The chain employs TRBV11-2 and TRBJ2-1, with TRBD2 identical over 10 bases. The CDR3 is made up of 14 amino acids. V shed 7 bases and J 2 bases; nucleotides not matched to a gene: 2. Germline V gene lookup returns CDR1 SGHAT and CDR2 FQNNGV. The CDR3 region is CASTTSGAYNEQFF. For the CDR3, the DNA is TGTGCCAGCACCACTAGCGGGGCCTACAATGAGCAGTTCTTC.

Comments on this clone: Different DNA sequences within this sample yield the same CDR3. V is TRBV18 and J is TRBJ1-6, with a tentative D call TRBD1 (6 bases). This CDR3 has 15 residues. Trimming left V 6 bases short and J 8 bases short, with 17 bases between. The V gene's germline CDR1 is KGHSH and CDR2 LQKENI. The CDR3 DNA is TGTGCCAGCTCTCCCCCGGGGGGGGCGTATTCACCCCTCCACTTT. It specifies CASSPPGGAYSPLHF.

The CDR3 region is CASSHMMGGSEAFF. CDR3 bases: TGCGCCAGCAGCCATATGATGGGGGGATCTGAAGCTTTCTTT. The gene calls are TRBV4-3 and TRBJ1-1, with TRBD1 as a possible D gene (5 bases). The CDR3 has 14 residues. Trimming shortened V by 3 bases and J by 6 bases, and 14 bases separated the two germline ends. CDR1 and CDR2 from the germline V gene are LGHNA and YSLEER.